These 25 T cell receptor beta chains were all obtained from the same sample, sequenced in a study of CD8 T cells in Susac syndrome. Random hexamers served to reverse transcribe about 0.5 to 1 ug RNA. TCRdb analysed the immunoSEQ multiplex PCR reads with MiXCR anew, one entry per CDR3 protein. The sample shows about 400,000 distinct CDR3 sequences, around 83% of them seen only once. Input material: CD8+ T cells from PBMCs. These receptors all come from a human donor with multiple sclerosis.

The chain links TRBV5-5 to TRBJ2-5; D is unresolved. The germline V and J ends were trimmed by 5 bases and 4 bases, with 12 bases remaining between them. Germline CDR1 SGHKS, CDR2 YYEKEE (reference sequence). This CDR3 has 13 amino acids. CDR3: CASRAMGLETQYF. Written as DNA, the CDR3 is TGTGCCAGCAGGGCTATGGGCTTAGAGACCCAGTACTTC.

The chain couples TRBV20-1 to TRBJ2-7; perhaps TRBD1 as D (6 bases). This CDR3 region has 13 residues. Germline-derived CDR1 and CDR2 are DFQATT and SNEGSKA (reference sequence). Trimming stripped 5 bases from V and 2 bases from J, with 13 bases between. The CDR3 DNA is TGCAGTGCTCACAGGGACGATACCTACGAGCAGTACTTC. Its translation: CSAHRDDTYEQYF.

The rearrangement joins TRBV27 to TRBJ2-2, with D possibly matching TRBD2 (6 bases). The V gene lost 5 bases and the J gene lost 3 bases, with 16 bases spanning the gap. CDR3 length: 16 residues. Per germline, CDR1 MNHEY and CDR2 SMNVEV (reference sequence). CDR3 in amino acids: CASSPLAGTDTGELFF. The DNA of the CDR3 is TGTGCCAGCAGTCCCCTCGCGGGAACGGACACCGGGGAGCTGTTTTTT.

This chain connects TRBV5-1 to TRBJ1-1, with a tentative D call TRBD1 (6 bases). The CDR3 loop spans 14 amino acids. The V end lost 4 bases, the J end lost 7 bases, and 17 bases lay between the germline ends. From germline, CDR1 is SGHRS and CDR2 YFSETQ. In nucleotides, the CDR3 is TGCGCCAGCAGCGGCCGGACAGAGGGGGATGAAGCTTTCTTT. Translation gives CASSGRTEGDEAFF. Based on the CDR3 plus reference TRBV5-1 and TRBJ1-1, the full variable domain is KAGVTQTPRYLIKTRGQQVTLSCSPISGHRSVSWYQQTPGQGLQFLFEYFSETQRNKGNFPGRFSGRQFSNSRSEMNVSTLELGDSALYLCASSGRTEGDEAFFGQGTRLTVV.

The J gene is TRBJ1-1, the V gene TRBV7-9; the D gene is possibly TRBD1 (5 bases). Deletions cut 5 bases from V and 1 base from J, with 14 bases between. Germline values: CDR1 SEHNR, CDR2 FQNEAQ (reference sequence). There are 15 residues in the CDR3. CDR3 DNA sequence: TGTGCCAGCAGCCATAGGGACGGGGCGAACACTGAAGCTTTCTTT. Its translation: CASSHRDGANTEAFF.

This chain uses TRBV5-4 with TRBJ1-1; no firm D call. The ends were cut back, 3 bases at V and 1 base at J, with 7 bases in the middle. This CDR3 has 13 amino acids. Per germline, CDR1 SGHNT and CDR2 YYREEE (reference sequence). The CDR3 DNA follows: TGTGCCAGCAGCTCCCTCGAGAACACTGAAGCTTTCTTT. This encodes CASSSLENTEAFF.

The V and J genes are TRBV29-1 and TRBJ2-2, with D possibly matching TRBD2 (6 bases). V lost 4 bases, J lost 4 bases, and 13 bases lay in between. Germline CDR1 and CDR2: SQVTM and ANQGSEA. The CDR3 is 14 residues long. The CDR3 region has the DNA TGCAGCGTTGTGGAGGGCTCGGGCACCGGGGAGCTGTTTTTT. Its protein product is CSVVEGSGTGELFF.

CDR3 amino acids: CASSQDYGRSYNEQFF. The CDR3 DNA is TGTGCCAGCAGCCAAGATTACGGCCGATCGTACAATGAGCAGTTCTTC. The chain recombines TRBV14 with TRBJ2-1; no clear D gene. Trimming pared 0 bases from V and 4 bases from J, leaving 13 bases between. Germline V gene sequence: CDR1 SGHDN, CDR2 FVKESK. The CDR3 sequence is 16 residues long. Drawing the rest from reference TRBV14 and TRBJ2-1, the complete variable domain is EAGVTQFPSHSVIEKGQTVTLRCDPISGHDNLYWYRRVMGKEIKFLLHFVKESKQDESGMPNNRFLAERTGGTYSTLKVQPAELEDSGVYFCASSQDYGRSYNEQFFGPGTRLTVL.

The CDR3 DNA reads as TGCAGCGGCTTATGGCAGGGAGGCGAGCAGTACTTC. It codes for CSGLWQGGEQYF. The chain recombines TRBV29-1 with TRBJ2-7; a possible D gene is TRBD2 (6 bases). The germline V gene has CDR1 SQVTM and CDR2 ANQGSEA. The CDR3 contains 12 residues. Trimming pared 7 bases from V and 6 bases from J, leaving 16 bases between.

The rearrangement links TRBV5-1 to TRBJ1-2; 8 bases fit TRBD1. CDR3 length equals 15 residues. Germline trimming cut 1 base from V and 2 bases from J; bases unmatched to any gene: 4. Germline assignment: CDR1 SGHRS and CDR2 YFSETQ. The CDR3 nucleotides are TGCGCCAGCAGCTTGTCACGGACAGGGAACTATGGCTACACCTTC. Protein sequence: CASSLSRTGNYGYTF.

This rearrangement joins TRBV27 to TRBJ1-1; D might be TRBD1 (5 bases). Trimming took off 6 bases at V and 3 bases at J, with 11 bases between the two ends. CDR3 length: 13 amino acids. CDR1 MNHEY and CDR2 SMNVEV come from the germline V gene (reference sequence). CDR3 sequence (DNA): TGTGCCAGCAGGGAGACAGTAGACACTGAAGCTTTCTTT. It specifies CASRETVDTEAFF.

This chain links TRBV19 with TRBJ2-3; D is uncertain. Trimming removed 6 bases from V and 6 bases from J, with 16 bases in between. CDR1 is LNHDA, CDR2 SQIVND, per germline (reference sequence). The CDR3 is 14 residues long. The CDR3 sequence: CASSALGRKDTQYF. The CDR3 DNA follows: TGTGCCAGTAGCGCCCTAGGCAGGAAGGATACGCAGTATTTT.

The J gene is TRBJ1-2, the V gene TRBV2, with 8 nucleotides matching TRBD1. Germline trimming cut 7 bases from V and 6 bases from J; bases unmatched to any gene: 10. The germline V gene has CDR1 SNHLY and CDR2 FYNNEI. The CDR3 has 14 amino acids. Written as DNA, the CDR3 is TGTGCCAGCACCAGGACAGGGATTAGTGATGGCTACACCTTC. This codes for CASTRTGISDGYTF.

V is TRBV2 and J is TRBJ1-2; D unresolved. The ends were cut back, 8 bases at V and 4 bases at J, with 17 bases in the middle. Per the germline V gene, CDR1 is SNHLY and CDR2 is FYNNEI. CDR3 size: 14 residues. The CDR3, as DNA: TGTGCCAGCCGCTTAGTGAGCCTCCTCTATGGCTACACCTTC. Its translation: CASRLVSLLYGYTF.

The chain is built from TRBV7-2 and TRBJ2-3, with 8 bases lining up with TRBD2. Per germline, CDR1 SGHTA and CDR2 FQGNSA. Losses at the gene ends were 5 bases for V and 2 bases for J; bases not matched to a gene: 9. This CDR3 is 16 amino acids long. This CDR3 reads CASSPRGGLITDTQYF. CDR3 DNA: TGTGCCAGCAGCCCCCGGGGGGGGCTGATCACAGATACGCAGTATTTT. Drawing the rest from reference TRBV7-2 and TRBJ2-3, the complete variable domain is GAGVSQSPSNKVTEKGKDVELRCDPISGHTALYWYRQSLGQGLEFLIYFQGNSAPDKSGLPSDRFSAERTGGSVSTLTIQRTQQEDSAVYLCASSPRGGLITDTQYFGPGTRLTVL.

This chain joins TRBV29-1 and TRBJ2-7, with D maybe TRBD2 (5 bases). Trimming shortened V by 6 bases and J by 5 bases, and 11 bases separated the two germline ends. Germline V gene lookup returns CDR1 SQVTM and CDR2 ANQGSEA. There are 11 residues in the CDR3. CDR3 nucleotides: TGCAGCGTACAACTAGGTAACGAGCAGTACTTC. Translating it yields CSVQLGNEQYF.

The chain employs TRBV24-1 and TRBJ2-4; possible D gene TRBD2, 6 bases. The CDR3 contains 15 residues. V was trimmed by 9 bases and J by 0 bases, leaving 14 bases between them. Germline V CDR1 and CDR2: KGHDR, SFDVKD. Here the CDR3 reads CATGGSFAAKNIQYF. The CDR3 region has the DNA TGTGCCACCGGAGGGTCTTTCGCAGCCAAAAACATTCAGTACTTC.

The CDR3 loop is CASSKGPENEKLFF. CDR3 nucleotides: TGCGCCAGCAGCAAGGGACCGGAAAATGAAAAACTGTTTTTT. The chain recombines TRBV4-1 with TRBJ1-4; D may be TRBD1 (5 bases). Germline CDR1 is MGHRA and CDR2 is YSYEKL. Trimming removed 5 bases at V and 5 bases at J, with 12 bases between. The CDR3 loop spans 14 amino acids.

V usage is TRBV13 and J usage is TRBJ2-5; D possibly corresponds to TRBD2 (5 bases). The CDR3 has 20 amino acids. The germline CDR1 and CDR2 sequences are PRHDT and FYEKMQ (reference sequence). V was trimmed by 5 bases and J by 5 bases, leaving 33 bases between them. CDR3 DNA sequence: TGTGCCAGCAGCCCGGGAACCTTTCTTCCCCGCCGGCTACGGTCGGAGACCCAGTACTTC. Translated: CASSPGTFLPRRLRSETQYF.

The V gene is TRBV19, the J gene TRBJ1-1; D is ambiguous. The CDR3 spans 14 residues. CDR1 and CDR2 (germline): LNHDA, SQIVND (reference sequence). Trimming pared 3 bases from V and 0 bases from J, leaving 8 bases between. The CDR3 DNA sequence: TGTGCCAGTAGTATGGGTCTCATGAACACTGAAGCTTTCTTT. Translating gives CASSMGLMNTEAFF.

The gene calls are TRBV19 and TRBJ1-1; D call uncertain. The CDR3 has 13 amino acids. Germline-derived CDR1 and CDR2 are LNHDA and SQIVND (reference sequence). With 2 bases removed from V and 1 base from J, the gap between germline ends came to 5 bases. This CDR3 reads CASSITRNTEAFF. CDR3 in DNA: TGTGCCAGTAGTATAACCAGGAACACTGAAGCTTTCTTT.

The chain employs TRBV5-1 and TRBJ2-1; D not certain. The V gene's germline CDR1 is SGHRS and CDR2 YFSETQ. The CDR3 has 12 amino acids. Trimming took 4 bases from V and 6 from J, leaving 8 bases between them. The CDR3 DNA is TGCGCCAGCAGCCCGGTGCCCAATGAGCAGTTCTTC. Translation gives CASSPVPNEQFF. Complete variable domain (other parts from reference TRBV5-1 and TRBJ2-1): KAGVTQTPRYLIKTRGQQVTLSCSPISGHRSVSWYQQTPGQGLQFLFEYFSETQRNKGNFPGRFSGRQFSNSRSEMNVSTLELGDSALYLCASSPVPNEQFFGPGTRLTVL.

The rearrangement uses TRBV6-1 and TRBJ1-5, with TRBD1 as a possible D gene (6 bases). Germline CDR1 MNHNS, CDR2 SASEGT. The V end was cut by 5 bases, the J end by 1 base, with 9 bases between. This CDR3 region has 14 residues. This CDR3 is CASSRDISNQPQHF. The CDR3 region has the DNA TGTGCCAGCAGTCGGGACATCAGCAATCAGCCCCAGCATTTT.

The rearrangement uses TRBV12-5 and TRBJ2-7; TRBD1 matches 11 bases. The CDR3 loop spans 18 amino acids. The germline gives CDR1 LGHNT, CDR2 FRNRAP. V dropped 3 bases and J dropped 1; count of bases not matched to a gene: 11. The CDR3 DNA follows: TGTGCTAGTGGTTTAACAGAAGACCGGGACAGGGGGTCCTACGAGCAGTACTTC. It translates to CASGLTEDRDRGSYEQYF. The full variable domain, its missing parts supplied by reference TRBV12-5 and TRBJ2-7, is DARVTQTPRHKVTEMGQEVTMRCQPILGHNTVFWYRQTMMQGLELLAYFRNRAPLDDSGMPKDRFSAEMPDATLATLKIQPSEPRDSAVYFCASGLTEDRDRGSYEQYFGPGTRLTVT.

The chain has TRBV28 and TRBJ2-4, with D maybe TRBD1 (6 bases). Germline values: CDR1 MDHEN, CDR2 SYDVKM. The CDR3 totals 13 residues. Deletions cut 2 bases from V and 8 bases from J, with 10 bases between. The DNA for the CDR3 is TGTGCCAGCAGTTTAGGTTACAGGGACATTCAGTACTTC. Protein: CASSLGYRDIQYF.